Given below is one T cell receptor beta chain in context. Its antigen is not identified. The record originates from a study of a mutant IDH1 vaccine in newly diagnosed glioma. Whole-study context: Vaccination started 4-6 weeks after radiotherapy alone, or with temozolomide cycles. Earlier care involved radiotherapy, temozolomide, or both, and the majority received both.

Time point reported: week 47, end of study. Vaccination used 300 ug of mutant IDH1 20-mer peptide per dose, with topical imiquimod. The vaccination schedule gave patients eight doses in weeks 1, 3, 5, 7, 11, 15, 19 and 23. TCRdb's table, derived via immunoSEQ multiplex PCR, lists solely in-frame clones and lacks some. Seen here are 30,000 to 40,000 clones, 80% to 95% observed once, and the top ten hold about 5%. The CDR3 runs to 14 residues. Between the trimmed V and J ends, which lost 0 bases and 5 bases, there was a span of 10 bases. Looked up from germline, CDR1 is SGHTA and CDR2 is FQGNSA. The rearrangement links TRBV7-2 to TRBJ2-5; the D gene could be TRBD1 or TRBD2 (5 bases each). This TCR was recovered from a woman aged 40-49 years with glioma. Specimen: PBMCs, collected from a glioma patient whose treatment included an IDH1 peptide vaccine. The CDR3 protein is CASSLAGWGETQYF. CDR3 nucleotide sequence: TGTGCCAGCAGCTTAGCTGGTTGGGGGGAGACCCAGTACTTC. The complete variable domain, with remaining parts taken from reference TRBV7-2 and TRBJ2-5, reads GAGVSQSPSNKVTEKGKDVELRCDPISGHTALYWYRQSLGQGLEFLIYFQGNSAPDKSGLPSDRFSAERTGGSVSTLTIQRTQQEDSAVYLCASSLAGWGETQYFGPGTRLLVL.